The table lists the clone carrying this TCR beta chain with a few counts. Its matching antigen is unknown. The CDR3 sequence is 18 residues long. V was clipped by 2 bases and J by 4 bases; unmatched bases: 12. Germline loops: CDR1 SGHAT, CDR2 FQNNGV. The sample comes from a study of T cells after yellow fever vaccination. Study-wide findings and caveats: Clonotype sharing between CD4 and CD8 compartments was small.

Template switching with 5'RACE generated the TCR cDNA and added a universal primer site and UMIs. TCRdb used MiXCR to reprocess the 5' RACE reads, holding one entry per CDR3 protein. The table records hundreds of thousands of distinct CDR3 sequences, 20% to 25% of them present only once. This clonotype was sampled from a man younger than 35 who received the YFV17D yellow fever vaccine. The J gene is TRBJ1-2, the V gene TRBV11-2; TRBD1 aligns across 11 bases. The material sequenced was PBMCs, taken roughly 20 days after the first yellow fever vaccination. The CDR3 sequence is CASSLPPGQGVELYGYTF. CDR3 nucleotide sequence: TGTGCCAGCAGCTTACCACCGGGACAGGGGGTTGAACTCTATGGCTACACCTTC.